This T cell receptor (beta chain) is from a study of T-cell memory formation after mild COVID-19. Overall study results and limits: Contracting CD8+ clones were enriched in EMRA, CD4+ mainly in CM and EM.

Germline V gene sequence: CDR1 SNHLY, CDR2 FYNNEI. The CDR3 sequence is 11 residues long. V was trimmed by 4 bases and J by 2 bases, leaving 2 bases between them. This clonotype has ten or more counts. Its antigen is currently unknown. TCR alpha and TCR beta cDNA libraries carrying sample barcodes and UMIs came from 5'RACE with constant-segment primers. TCRdb reanalysed the 5' RACE reads using MiXCR and keeps one entry per CDR3 protein. The sample lists 300,000 or so distinct CDR3 sequences; 15% to 20% were seen once. The gene calls are TRBV2 and TRBJ2-5; D ambiguous. Material for sequencing was PBMCs or a T cell subset sorted from them (not recorded which). This receptor was identified in a man aged 18 to 29 who had mild COVID-19 (a few samples of this study predate the infection). Cell type and time point are not known. This CDR3 reads CASSGQETQYF. The CDR3 DNA follows: TGTGCCAGCAGTGGTCAAGAGACCCAGTACTTC.